This passage covers 5 T cell receptor beta chains from one sample sequenced in a study of blood T cell repertoires in COVID-19. Only in-frame clones appear in the TCRdb table, and some are missing; sequencing was by immunoSEQ multiplex PCR. Of 55,000 to 65,000 clones listed, roughly three quarters are singletons. The sequenced sample consisted of peripheral blood. These receptors were taken from a man between 60 and 75 years old with acute or convalescent COVID-19.

This chain connects TRBV19 to TRBJ2-7; the match to TRBD1 covers 9 bases. Germline CDR1 is LNHDA and CDR2 is SQIVND (reference sequence). This CDR3 has 11 amino acids. Trimming at V came to 8 bases and at J to 6 bases, leaving 2 bases not matched to a gene. In nucleotides, the CDR3 is TGTGCCAGTGGACAGGGGTTCGAGCAGTACTTC. It codes for CASGQGFEQYF.

V is TRBV6-5 and J is TRBJ2-2, with D possibly matching TRBD2 (6 bases). Germline CDR1 and CDR2: MNHEY and SVGAGI. V was cut by 0 bases and J by 9 bases, with 11 bases left in between. The CDR3 is made up of 14 amino acids. This CDR3 reads CASSYSAGLWELFF. CDR3 nucleotides: TGTGCCAGCAGTTACTCGGCGGGGCTGTGGGAGCTGTTTTTT.

There are many counts of this clone. V is TRBV5-1 and J is TRBJ1-3; D gene uncertain. CDR1 and CDR2 from the germline V gene are SGHRS and YFSETQ. The CDR3 totals 16 residues. Deletions cut 0 bases from V and 2 bases from J, with 12 bases between. This CDR3 is CASSLGAGITGNTIYF. The CDR3 DNA reads TGCGCCAGCAGCTTGGGGGCAGGCATCACTGGAAACACCATATATTTT.

The chain employs TRBV2 and TRBJ1-2; D not certain. V was cut by 4 bases and J by 4 bases, with 13 bases left in between. CDR3 length equals 14 residues. Germline loops: CDR1 SNHLY, CDR2 FYNNEI. CDR3 coding DNA: TGTGCCAGCAGTGCGGGCCCGGGAGGCTATGGCTACACCTTC. Its protein is CASSAGPGGYGYTF. The whole variable domain, filled in from reference TRBV2 and TRBJ1-2, reads EPEVTQTPSHQVTQMGQEVILRCVPISNHLYFYWYRQILGQKVEFLVSFYNNEISEKSEIFDDQFSVERPDGSNFTLKIRSTKLEDSAMYFCASSAGPGGYGYTFGSGTRLTVV.

V usage is TRBV9 and J usage is TRBJ1-1; no clear D gene. The CDR3 is 13 amino acids. CDR1 and CDR2 from the germline V gene are SGDLS and YYNGEE. V was clipped by 3 bases and J by 0 bases, with 6 bases between them. The CDR3 DNA is TGTGCCAGCAGCGCCGGGATGAACACTGAAGCTTTCTTT. Its protein product is CASSAGMNTEAFF.